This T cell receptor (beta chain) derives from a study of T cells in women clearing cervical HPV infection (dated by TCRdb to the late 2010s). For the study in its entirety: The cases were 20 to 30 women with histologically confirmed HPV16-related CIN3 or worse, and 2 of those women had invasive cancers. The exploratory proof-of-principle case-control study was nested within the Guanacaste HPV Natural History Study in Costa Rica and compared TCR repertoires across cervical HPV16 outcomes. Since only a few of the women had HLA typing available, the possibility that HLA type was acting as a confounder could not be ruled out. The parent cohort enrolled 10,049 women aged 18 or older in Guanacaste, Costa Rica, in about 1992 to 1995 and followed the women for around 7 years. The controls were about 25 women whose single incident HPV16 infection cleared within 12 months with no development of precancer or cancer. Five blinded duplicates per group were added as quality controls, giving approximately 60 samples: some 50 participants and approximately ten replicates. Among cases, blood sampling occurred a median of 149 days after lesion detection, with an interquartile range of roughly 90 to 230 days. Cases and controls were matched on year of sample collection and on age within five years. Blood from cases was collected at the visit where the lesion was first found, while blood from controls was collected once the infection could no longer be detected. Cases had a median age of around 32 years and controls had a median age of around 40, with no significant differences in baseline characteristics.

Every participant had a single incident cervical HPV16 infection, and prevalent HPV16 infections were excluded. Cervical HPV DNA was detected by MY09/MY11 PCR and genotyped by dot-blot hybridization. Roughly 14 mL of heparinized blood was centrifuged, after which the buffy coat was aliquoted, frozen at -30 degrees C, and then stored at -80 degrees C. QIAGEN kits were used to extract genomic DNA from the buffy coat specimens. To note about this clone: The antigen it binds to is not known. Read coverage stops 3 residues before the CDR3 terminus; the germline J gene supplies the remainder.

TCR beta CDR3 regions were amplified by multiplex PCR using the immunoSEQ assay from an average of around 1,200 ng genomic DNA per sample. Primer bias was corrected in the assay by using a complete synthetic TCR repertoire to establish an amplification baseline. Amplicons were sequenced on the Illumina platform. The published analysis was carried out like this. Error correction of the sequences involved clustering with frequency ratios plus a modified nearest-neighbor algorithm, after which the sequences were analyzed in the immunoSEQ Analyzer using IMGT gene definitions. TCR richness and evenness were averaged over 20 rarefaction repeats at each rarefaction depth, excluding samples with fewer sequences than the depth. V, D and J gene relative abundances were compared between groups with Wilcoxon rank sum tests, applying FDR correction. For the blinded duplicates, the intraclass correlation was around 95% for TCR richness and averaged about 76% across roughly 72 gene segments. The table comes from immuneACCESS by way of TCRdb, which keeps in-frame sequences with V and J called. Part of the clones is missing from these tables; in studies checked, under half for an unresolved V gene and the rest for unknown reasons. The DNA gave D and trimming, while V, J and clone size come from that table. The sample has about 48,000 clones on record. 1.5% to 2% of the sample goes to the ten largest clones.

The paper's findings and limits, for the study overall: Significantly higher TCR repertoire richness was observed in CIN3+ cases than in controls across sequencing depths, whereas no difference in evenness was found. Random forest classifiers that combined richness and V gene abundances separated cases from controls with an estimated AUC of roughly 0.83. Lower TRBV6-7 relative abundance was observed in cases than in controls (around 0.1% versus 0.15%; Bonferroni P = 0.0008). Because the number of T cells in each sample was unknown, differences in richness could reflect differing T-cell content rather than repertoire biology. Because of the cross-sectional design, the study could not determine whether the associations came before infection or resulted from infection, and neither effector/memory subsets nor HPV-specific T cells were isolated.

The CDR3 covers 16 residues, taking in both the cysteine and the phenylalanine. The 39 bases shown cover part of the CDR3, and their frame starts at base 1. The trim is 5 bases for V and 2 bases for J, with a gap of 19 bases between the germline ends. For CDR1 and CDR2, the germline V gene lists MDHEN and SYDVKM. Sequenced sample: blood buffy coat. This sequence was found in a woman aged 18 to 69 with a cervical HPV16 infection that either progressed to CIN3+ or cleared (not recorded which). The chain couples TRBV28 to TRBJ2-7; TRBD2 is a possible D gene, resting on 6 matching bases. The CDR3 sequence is CASSPPRGSGAYEQYF. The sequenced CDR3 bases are TGTGCCAGCAGTCCCCCCCGCGGTAGCGGAGCCTACGAG. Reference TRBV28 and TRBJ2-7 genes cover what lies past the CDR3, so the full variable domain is DVKVTQSSRYLVKRTGEKVFLECVQDMDHENMFWYRQDPGLGLRLIYFSYDVKMKEKGDIPEGYSVSREKKERFSLILESASTNQTSMYLCASSPPRGSGAYEQYFGPGTRLTVT.